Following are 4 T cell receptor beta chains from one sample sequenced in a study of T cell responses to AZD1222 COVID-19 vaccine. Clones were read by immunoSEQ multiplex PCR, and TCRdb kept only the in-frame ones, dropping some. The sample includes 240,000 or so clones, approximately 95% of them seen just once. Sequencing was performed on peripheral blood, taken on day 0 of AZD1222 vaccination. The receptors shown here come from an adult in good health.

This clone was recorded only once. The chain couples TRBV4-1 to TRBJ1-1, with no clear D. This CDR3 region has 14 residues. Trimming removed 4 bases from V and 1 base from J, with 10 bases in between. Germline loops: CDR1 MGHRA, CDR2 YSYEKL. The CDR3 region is CASSPGPENTEAFF. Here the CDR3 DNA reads TGCGCCAGCAGCCCAGGACCGGAGAACACTGAAGCTTTCTTT.

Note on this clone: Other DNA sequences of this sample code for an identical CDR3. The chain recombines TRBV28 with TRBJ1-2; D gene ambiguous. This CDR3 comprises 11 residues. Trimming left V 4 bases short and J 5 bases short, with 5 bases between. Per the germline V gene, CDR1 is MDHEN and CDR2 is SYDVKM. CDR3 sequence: CASSSPYGYTF. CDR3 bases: TGTGCCAGCAGTTCGCCTTATGGCTACACCTTC.

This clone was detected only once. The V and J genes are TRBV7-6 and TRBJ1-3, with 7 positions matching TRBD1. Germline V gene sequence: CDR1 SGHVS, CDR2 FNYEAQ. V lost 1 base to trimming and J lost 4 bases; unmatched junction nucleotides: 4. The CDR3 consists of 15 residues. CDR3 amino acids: CASSLEPGQGNTIYF. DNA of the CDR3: TGTGCCAGCAGCTTAGAGCCGGGACAGGGAAACACCATATATTTT.

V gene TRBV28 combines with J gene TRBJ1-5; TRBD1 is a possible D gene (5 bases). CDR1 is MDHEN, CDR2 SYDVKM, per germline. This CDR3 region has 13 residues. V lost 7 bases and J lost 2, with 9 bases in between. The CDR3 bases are TGTGCCAGCATCGTAGGGGGCAATCAGCCCCAGCATTTT. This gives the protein CASIVGGNQPQHF.